Below, 27 T cell receptor beta chains from the same sample are listed, as sequenced in a study of shared clonotypes between healthy human individuals. TCRdb's table, derived via immunoSEQ multiplex PCR, lists solely in-frame clones and lacks some. This sample yields roughly 770,000 clones, of which about 96% are seen a single time; over 0.2% belongs to the top ten. Cells designated naive CD8 were CD45RO-negative and were positively selected for CCR7, with terminally differentiated effector memory CD45RA+ cells excluded. Sequencing was done on a sample of naive CD8+ T cells sorted from blood. The source of these receptors is a young man in good health.

The sample holds one count of this clone. The genes are TRBV7-2 and TRBJ2-1; D call uncertain. CDR3 length: 12 residues. V was shortened by 6 bases and J by 10 bases, with 13 bases between the two germline ends. Germline V gives CDR1 SGHTA, CDR2 FQGNSA. This chain's CDR3 is CASSTLGLEQFF. CDR3 in DNA: TGTGCCAGCAGTACCCTCGGCCTAGAGCAGTTCTTC.

This chain connects TRBV4-1 to TRBJ2-1; D might be TRBD2 (6 bases). This CDR3 comprises 14 residues. The germline V gene has CDR1 MGHRA and CDR2 YSYEKL. V lost 6 bases, J lost 7 bases, and 16 bases lay in between. The DNA of the CDR3 is TGCGCCAGCAGGAGTGAGGGGCTAGCGAATGAGCAGTTCTTC. Amino acid sequence: CASRSEGLANEQFF.

This chain joins TRBV7-9 and TRBJ2-1; D is possibly TRBD1 (6 bases). The V end lost 4 bases, the J end lost 2 bases, and 12 bases lay between the germline ends. The length of the CDR3 is 15 residues. CDR1 and CDR2 from the germline V gene are SEHNR and FQNEAQ (reference sequence). CDR3 bases: TGTGCCAGCAGCTCAGGGGCGCTTCCCTACAATGAGCAGTTCTTC. Its translation: CASSSGALPYNEQFF.

The rearrangement uses TRBV6-5 and TRBJ2-1, with D uncertain. Per the germline V gene, CDR1 is MNHEY and CDR2 is SVGAGI. V was shortened by 0 bases and J by 9 bases, with 9 bases between the two germline ends. CDR3 size: 13 residues. The CDR3 spells CASSYSGLFEQFF. The CDR3 nucleotides are TGTGCCAGCAGTTACTCTGGGCTTTTTGAGCAGTTCTTC.

V and J are TRBV6-5 and TRBJ2-1, with 9 bases aligning to TRBD2. CDR1 is MNHEY and CDR2 is SVGAGI in the germline V gene. The V gene end was trimmed by 0 bases and the J gene end by 8 bases; junction bases not matched to a gene: 8. CDR3 length: 16 amino acids. The DNA for the CDR3 is TGTGCCAGCAGTTACTCGAGTCCAGCGGGAGGAGATGAGCAGTTCTTC. This encodes CASSYSSPAGGDEQFF.

This rearrangement joins TRBV6-1 to TRBJ2-4; 14 bases are a match to TRBD2. The germline CDR1 and CDR2 sequences are MNHNS and SASEGT. J gave up 6 bases and V 0 bases, and 16 bases lay outside the gene matches. This CDR3 is built from 21 residues. CDR3 in DNA: TGTGCCAGCAGTGAAGCTCGGGCGGGCCTAAGACTAGCGGGAGGGGTAAACATTCAGTACTTC. Translation: CASSEARAGLRLAGGVNIQYF.

The J gene is TRBJ2-1, the V gene TRBV29-1; 7 nucleotides align to TRBD1. CDR3 size: 15 residues. V lost 6 bases, J lost 2 bases, and 10 bases stayed unmatched. Germline CDR1 and CDR2: SQVTM and ANQGSEA. The CDR3 sequence: CSVHRPGQTYNEQFF. CDR3 nucleotide sequence: TGCAGCGTACACCGTCCGGGACAGACCTACAATGAGCAGTTCTTC.

The rearrangement joins TRBV28 to TRBJ2-3; possibly TRBD2 for D (6 bases). CDR3 size: 16 residues. V dropped 6 bases and J dropped 4 bases, with 20 bases sitting between them. Germline CDR1 reads MDHEN; CDR2 reads SYDVKM. The CDR3 coding sequence is TGTGCCAGCAGGGAGAGGGTTCGGGAGACTTCAGATACGCAGTATTTT. Residues: CASRERVRETSDTQYF.

The gene calls are TRBV27 and TRBJ2-3; 7 bases match TRBD2. The germline CDR1 and CDR2 sequences are MNHEY and SMNVEV (reference sequence). The CDR3 contains 18 residues. With 3 bases clipped from V and 1 base from J, the junction kept 13 bases outside the gene matches. The CDR3 coding sequence is TGTGCCAGCAGTTTTCGGCGACCGGTGCGGGAGCGCACAGATACGCAGTATTTT. It encodes CASSFRRPVRERTDTQYF.

The chain is built from TRBV18 and TRBJ2-1, with D possibly matching TRBD2 (6 bases). Germline V gene lookup returns CDR1 KGHSH and CDR2 LQKENI. The CDR3 contains 13 residues. The ends were cut back, 3 bases at V and 7 bases at J, with 10 bases in the middle. The CDR3 bases are TGTGCCAGCTCACCTTCACGGGGGAATGAGCAGTTCTTC. Protein sequence: CASSPSRGNEQFF.

The chain is built from TRBV7-2 and TRBJ2-3; possible D gene TRBD1, 5 bases. This CDR3 comprises 13 residues. Germline CDR1 reads SGHTA; CDR2 reads FQGNSA. The V end lost 10 bases, the J end lost 4 bases, and 15 bases lay between the germline ends. The CDR3 DNA reads TGTGCCACGCGTGGGGCTTCGGCAGATACGCAGTATTTT. Its translation: CATRGASADTQYF.

The chain uses TRBV7-2 and TRBJ2-2; unclear D gene. Germline V gives CDR1 SGHTA, CDR2 FQGNSA. V was trimmed by 1 base and J by 2 bases, leaving 8 bases between them. The CDR3 is made up of 15 amino acids. The CDR3 loop reads CASSLGTINTGELFF. CDR3 nucleotides: TGTGCCAGCAGCTTAGGGACCATAAACACCGGGGAGCTGTTTTTT. Supplemented by reference TRBV7-2 and TRBJ2-2, the full variable domain reads GAGVSQSPSNKVTEKGKDVELRCDPISGHTALYWYRQSLGQGLEFLIYFQGNSAPDKSGLPSDRFSAERTGGSVSTLTIQRTQQEDSAVYLCASSLGTINTGELFFGEGSRLTVL.

The chain joins TRBV7-6 to TRBJ2-5, with D perhaps TRBD2 (6 bases). The CDR3 sequence is 16 residues long. The germline CDR1 and CDR2 sequences are SGHVS and FNYEAQ. The V end was cut by 7 bases, the J end by 0 bases, with 18 bases between. The CDR3 reads CASTKARAGNQETQYF. As DNA, the CDR3 is TGTGCCAGCACCAAAGCCCGGGCGGGGAACCAAGAGACCCAGTACTTC.

The chain has TRBV11-2 and TRBJ2-3, with D uncertain. With 1 base removed from V and 2 bases from J, the gap between germline ends came to 4 bases. Germline CDR1 and CDR2: SGHAT and FQNNGV. This CDR3 is built from 13 residues. The CDR3 DNA reads as TGTGCCAGCAGCTTAGCTCCCACAGATACGCAGTATTTT. It translates to CASSLAPTDTQYF.

The V gene is TRBV10-1, the J gene TRBJ2-3; the D is unclear. The V gene lost 0 bases and the J gene lost 4 bases, with 2 bases spanning the gap. This CDR3 has 12 amino acids. Germline V gene lookup returns CDR1 WNHNN and CDR2 SYGVQD (reference sequence). This CDR3 reads CASSESSDTQYF. The CDR3 DNA follows: TGCGCCAGCAGTGAGTCGTCAGATACGCAGTATTTT.

This clone showed up just once. The chain recombines TRBV5-4 with TRBJ2-1; weak D call: TRBD1 (6 bases). The CDR3 has 14 amino acids. V was shortened by 4 bases and J by 1 base, with 9 bases between the two germline ends. Germline values: CDR1 SGHNT, CDR2 YYREEE (reference sequence). The CDR3 DNA follows: TGTGCCAGCAGCCGCAGGGGTTCCTACAATGAGCAGTTCTTC. It is translated as CASSRRGSYNEQFF.

The genes are TRBV28 and TRBJ1-5, with 8 nucleotides matching TRBD1. From germline, CDR1 is MDHEN and CDR2 SYDVKM. The CDR3 covers 15 residues. Trimming removed 6 bases from V and 4 bases from J; junction bases left unmatched: 8. The CDR3 DNA sequence: TGTGCCAGCAGATCCGGGCAGGGGGCGAATCAGCCCCAGCATTTT. It yields the protein CASRSGQGANQPQHF.

V gene TRBV28 combines with J gene TRBJ2-5; TRBD2 aligns across 7 bases. Germline CDR1 is MDHEN and CDR2 is SYDVKM. The CDR3 has 15 residues. Germline trimming cut 3 bases from V and 5 bases from J; bases unmatched to any gene: 9. In DNA, the CDR3 is TGTGCCAGCAGTTTTAGAGGGGCGGGAGACGAGACCCAGTACTTC. Translating it yields CASSFRGAGDETQYF.

V usage is TRBV19 and J usage is TRBJ2-2; TRBD2 might be the D (6 bases). Germline V gene sequence: CDR1 LNHDA, CDR2 SQIVND (reference sequence). The CDR3 has 16 residues. The germline V and J ends were trimmed by 7 bases and 3 bases, with 18 bases remaining between them. The CDR3: CASTSLRGADTGELFF. CDR3 DNA: TGTGCCAGTACCTCCTTGCGGGGCGCGGACACCGGGGAGCTGTTTTTT.

The genes are TRBV29-1 and TRBJ2-5; D not certain. CDR1 is SQVTM and CDR2 is ANQGSEA in the germline V gene. V was clipped by 4 bases and J by 5 bases, with 5 bases between them. The CDR3 has 10 amino acids. The CDR3 loop is CSVVDETQYF. Here the CDR3 DNA reads TGCAGCGTTGTTGATGAGACCCAGTACTTC.

In this sample, this clone turned up once. The identical CDR3 is also encoded by other nucleotide sequences in the sample. CDR3 protein: CASSFSRGGNEQFF. CDR3 in DNA: TGTGCCAGCAGTTTTTCCAGGGGTGGCAATGAGCAGTTCTTC. V usage is TRBV27 and J usage is TRBJ2-1; D might be TRBD1 (6 bases). V dropped 3 bases and J dropped 6 bases, with 12 bases sitting between them. The CDR3 runs 14 residues. The germline V gene has CDR1 MNHEY and CDR2 SMNVEV (reference sequence).

The chain combines TRBV5-1 with TRBJ1-1; D not certain. CDR1 SGHRS and CDR2 YFSETQ come from the germline V gene. Trimming took off 0 bases at V and 0 bases at J, with 9 bases between the two ends. The CDR3 is made up of 15 amino acids. CDR3 sequence: CASSLGEQLNTEAFF. CDR3 DNA sequence: TGCGCCAGCAGCTTGGGCGAACAGCTGAACACTGAAGCTTTCTTT.

The chain uses TRBV7-9 and TRBJ2-1; 8 bases map to TRBD2. This CDR3 contains 17 residues. V lost 5 bases to trimming and J lost 7 bases; unmatched junction nucleotides: 16. Per the germline V gene, CDR1 is SEHNR and CDR2 is FQNEAQ (reference sequence). As DNA, the CDR3 is TGTGCCAGCAGCCCTCCTACTAGCGGCCCTCGAGGGAATGAGCAGTTCTTC. Encoded protein: CASSPPTSGPRGNEQFF.

V is TRBV9 and J is TRBJ1-1, with D tentatively TRBD1 (6 bases). The germline V gene encodes CDR1 SGDLS and CDR2 YYNGEE. The V end was cut by 0 bases, the J end by 4 bases, with 10 bases between. This CDR3 is built from 14 residues. CDR3: CASSVGGGSTEAFF. The CDR3 bases are TGTGCCAGCAGCGTAGGAGGGGGTAGCACTGAAGCTTTCTTT. Full variable domain (missing parts from reference TRBV9 and TRBJ1-1): DSGVTQTPKHLITATGQRVTLRCSPRSGDLSVYWYQQSLDQGLQFLIQYYNGEERAKGNILERFSAQQFPDLHSELNLSSLELGDSALYFCASSVGGGSTEAFFGQGTRLTVV.

With respect to this clone: Other DNA variants within this sample encode the same CDR3. V and J are TRBV7-9 and TRBJ2-7; the match to TRBD1 covers 7 bases. Germline trimming cut 3 bases from V and 1 base from J; bases unmatched to any gene: 3. The CDR3 runs 14 residues. Per the germline V gene, CDR1 is SEHNR and CDR2 is FQNEAQ (reference sequence). CDR3 sequence reads: CASSLDRISYEQYF. CDR3 coding DNA: TGTGCCAGCAGCTTGGACAGGATATCCTACGAGCAGTACTTC. The full variable domain, rest sourced from reference TRBV7-9 and TRBJ2-7, is DTGVSQNPRHKITKRGQNVTFRCDPISEHNRLYWYRQTLGQGPEFLTYFQNEAQLEKSRLLSDRFSAERPKGSFSTLEIQRTEQGDSAMYLCASSLDRISYEQYFGPGTRLTVT.

This CDR3 reads CASSQDRGSHTDTQYF. The CDR3 nucleotides are TGCGCCAGCAGCCAAGATCGGGGCAGCCACACAGATACGCAGTATTTT. The V and J genes are TRBV4-3 and TRBJ2-3; either TRBD1 or TRBD2 may fit D (5 bases each). Trimming stripped 0 bases from V and 2 bases from J, with 12 bases between. The CDR3 contains 16 residues. Germline assignment: CDR1 LGHNA and CDR2 YSLEER.

The chain is built from TRBV18 and TRBJ1-1; unclear D gene. The CDR3 runs 18 residues. The V gene lost 3 bases and the J gene lost 0 bases, with 20 bases spanning the gap. Germline-derived CDR1 and CDR2 are KGHSH and LQKENI. The CDR3 coding sequence is TGTGCCAGCTCACCCCGACCACCGCAGAGAGAGGTGAACACTGAAGCTTTCTTT. Amino acids: CASSPRPPQREVNTEAFF.